The next 16 T cell receptor beta chains were all read from a single sample in a study of blood T cell repertoires in COVID-19. Using immunoSEQ multiplex PCR, the repertoire was profiled, and TCRdb retains in-frame clones only, with some absent. The table has roughly 290,000 clones, 70% to 90% seen once. Input material: peripheral blood. All receptors come from a woman in her forties or fifties who had recovered from COVID-19.

V and J are TRBV7-9 and TRBJ1-2, with D possibly matching TRBD1 (5 bases). Deletions cut 7 bases from V and 2 bases from J, with 11 bases between. Germline V gene lookup returns CDR1 SEHNR and CDR2 FQNEAQ (reference sequence). The CDR3 runs 13 residues. The CDR3 reads CASKRGTNYGYTF. The CDR3 region has the DNA TGTGCCAGCAAGCGGGGCACCAACTATGGCTACACCTTC. Complete variable domain (other parts from reference TRBV7-9 and TRBJ1-2): DTGVSQNPRHKITKRGQNVTFRCDPISEHNRLYWYRQTLGQGPEFLTYFQNEAQLEKSRLLSDRFSAERPKGSFSTLEIQRTEQGDSAMYLCASKRGTNYGYTFGSGTRLTVV.

This clone was detected only a few times. The chain combines TRBV6-4 with TRBJ1-1; TRBD1 matches 8 bases. Germline V CDR1 and CDR2: MRHNA, SNTAGT. The CDR3 totals 13 residues. V gave up 6 bases and J gave up 6 bases; unmatched junction bases: 6. In nucleotides, the CDR3 is TGTGCCAGCAGAGGACAGGGTTTGGCTGAAGCTTTCTTT. Translating gives CASRGQGLAEAFF.

V and J are TRBV19 and TRBJ2-3; D ambiguous. The CDR3 consists of 14 residues. V dropped 3 bases and J dropped 3 bases, with 10 bases sitting between them. Per the germline V gene, CDR1 is LNHDA and CDR2 is SQIVND (reference sequence). The CDR3 nucleotides read TGTGCCAGTAGTATTGGCGAGGCGACAGATACGCAGTATTTT. This gives the protein CASSIGEATDTQYF.

The V call is TRBV5-1, the J call TRBJ2-3; D perhaps matches TRBD1 (7 bases). Germline values: CDR1 SGHRS, CDR2 YFSETQ. V was cut by 2 bases and J by 5 bases, with 15 bases left in between. This CDR3 is 15 amino acids long. CDR3 sequence reads: CASSFRQGGGDTQYF. The DNA of the CDR3 is TGCGCCAGCAGCTTCCGACAGGGAGGAGGAGATACGCAGTATTTT.

This sequence joins TRBV19 and TRBJ2-6; D is uncertain. Germline CDR1 and CDR2: LNHDA and SQIVND (reference sequence). The CDR3 consists of 17 residues. The germline V and J ends were trimmed by 5 bases and 3 bases, with 17 bases remaining between them. CDR3 DNA: TGTGCCAGTAGTGGGCGACACCAAGTAGATGGGGCCAACGTCCTGACTTTC. Encoded protein: CASSGRHQVDGANVLTF. Complete variable domain (other parts from reference TRBV19 and TRBJ2-6): DGGITQSPKYLFRKEGQNVTLSCEQNLNHDAMYWYRQDPGQGLRLIYYSQIVNDFQKGDIAEGYSVSREKKESFPLTVTSAQKNPTAFYLCASSGRHQVDGANVLTFGAGSRLTVL.

The chain couples TRBV28 to TRBJ2-7, with TRBD1 matching 9 bases. The V gene's germline CDR1 is MDHEN and CDR2 SYDVKM. Germline trimming cut 6 bases from V and 2 bases from J; bases unmatched to any gene: 8. The CDR3 sequence is 15 residues long. CDR3 coding DNA: TGTGCCAGCAGACCAAGAAGACAGGGGGCCTACGAGCAGTACTTC. Translated, it gives CASRPRRQGAYEQYF.

V and J are TRBV20-1 and TRBJ2-7; 10 bases are a match to TRBD2. The CDR3 contains 15 residues. V gave up 3 bases and J gave up 5 bases; unmatched junction bases: 10. The germline CDR1 and CDR2 sequences are DFQATT and SNEGSKA (reference sequence). CDR3 residues: CSASPPASGGHEQYF. The CDR3, as DNA: TGCAGTGCTAGTCCCCCGGCTAGCGGGGGCCACGAGCAGTACTTC.

V gene TRBV29-1 combines with J gene TRBJ2-7; 8 nucleotides line up with TRBD1. With V trimmed by 6 bases and J by 6 bases, 10 bases remained unmatched. CDR1 SQVTM and CDR2 ANQGSEA come from the germline V gene. CDR3 length: 13 residues. This CDR3 is CSVSGGLSSEQYF. The CDR3 nucleotides are TGCAGCGTCTCAGGGGGCCTCAGTAGCGAGCAGTACTTC.

This clone was recorded only once. The chain is built from TRBV6-5 and TRBJ2-5; 8 nucleotides align to TRBD2. The germline V gene has CDR1 MNHEY and CDR2 SVGAGI. The CDR3 covers 14 residues. J was trimmed by 0 bases and V by 6 bases; bases with no gene match: 3. CDR3 protein: CASSGGGNQETQYF. The CDR3 nucleotides are TGTGCCAGCAGCGGCGGGGGGAACCAAGAGACCCAGTACTTC.

This clone was observed a handful of times. The rearrangement joins TRBV24-1 to TRBJ1-5; 7 bases fit TRBD1. After removal of 3 bases from V and 0 bases from J, the junction contained 7 bases not matched to a gene. The germline V gene encodes CDR1 KGHDR and CDR2 SFDVKD. This CDR3 is 17 amino acids long. CDR3 residues: CATSDLRTGISNQPQHF. In DNA, the CDR3 is TGTGCCACCAGTGATCTCCGGACAGGAATTAGCAATCAGCCCCAGCATTTT.

The J gene is TRBJ1-1, the V gene TRBV27; TRBD1 aligns across 7 bases. From germline, CDR1 is MNHEY and CDR2 SMNVEV (reference sequence). V was pared by 2 bases and J by 7 bases, with 4 bases of the junction left unmatched. The CDR3 consists of 13 residues. The CDR3 protein is CASSLRDRVEAFF. The CDR3 region has the DNA TGTGCCAGCAGTTTAAGGGACAGAGTTGAAGCTTTCTTT.

The genes are TRBV19 and TRBJ2-6, with a tentative D call TRBD2 (5 bases). The V end lost 8 bases, the J end lost 3 bases, and 14 bases lay between the germline ends. Germline V gene lookup returns CDR1 LNHDA and CDR2 SQIVND (reference sequence). CDR3 length: 15 residues. The CDR3 coding sequence is TGTGCCAGTGTCTTGCGGGTTGGTGGGGCCAACGTCCTGACTTTC. Amino acids: CASVLRVGGANVLTF.

V and J are TRBV30 and TRBJ1-1; 7 bases fit TRBD1. This CDR3 has 13 amino acids. The V and J ends lost 8 bases and 3 bases, in that order; junction bases with no gene match: 9. Germline CDR1 GTSNPN, CDR2 SVGIG (reference sequence). The CDR3 bases are TGTGCCCAAGACAGGGAATTCGACACTGAAGCTTTCTTT. As protein: CAQDREFDTEAFF.

This chain connects TRBV4-3 to TRBJ1-1; D might be TRBD1 (5 bases). Germline CDR1 is LGHNA and CDR2 is YSLEER. The CDR3 is 11 amino acids. CDR3 sequence (DNA): TGCGAGGGGCGTATGAACACTGAAGCTTTCTTT. Translation gives CEGRMNTEAFF.

The chain is built from TRBV6-7 and TRBJ2-7; 7 nucleotides line up with TRBD1. TRBV6-7 is treated as an ORF (open reading frame) with a function not yet certain. V was pared by 6 bases and J by 6 bases, with 11 bases of the junction left unmatched. This CDR3 contains 14 residues. The CDR3 sequence is CASSPRGWGREQYF. CDR3 DNA: TGTGCCAGCAGCCCCAGGGGGTGGGGGCGCGAGCAGTACTTC.

This clone was seen more than once but under ten times. The rearrangement joins TRBV19 to TRBJ1-5, with TRBD1 matching 9 bases. This CDR3 has 15 residues. With 6 bases clipped from V and 7 bases from J, the junction kept 10 bases outside the gene matches. The germline V gene encodes CDR1 LNHDA and CDR2 SQIVND (reference sequence). The CDR3 reads CASSTTGGTRQPQHF. As DNA, the CDR3 is TGTGCCAGTAGCACGACAGGGGGAACGAGGCAGCCCCAGCATTTT. Full variable domain (missing parts from reference TRBV19 and TRBJ1-5): DGGITQSPKYLFRKEGQNVTLSCEQNLNHDAMYWYRQDPGQGLRLIYYSQIVNDFQKGDIAEGYSVSREKKESFPLTVTSAQKNPTAFYLCASSTTGGTRQPQHFGDGTRLSIL.